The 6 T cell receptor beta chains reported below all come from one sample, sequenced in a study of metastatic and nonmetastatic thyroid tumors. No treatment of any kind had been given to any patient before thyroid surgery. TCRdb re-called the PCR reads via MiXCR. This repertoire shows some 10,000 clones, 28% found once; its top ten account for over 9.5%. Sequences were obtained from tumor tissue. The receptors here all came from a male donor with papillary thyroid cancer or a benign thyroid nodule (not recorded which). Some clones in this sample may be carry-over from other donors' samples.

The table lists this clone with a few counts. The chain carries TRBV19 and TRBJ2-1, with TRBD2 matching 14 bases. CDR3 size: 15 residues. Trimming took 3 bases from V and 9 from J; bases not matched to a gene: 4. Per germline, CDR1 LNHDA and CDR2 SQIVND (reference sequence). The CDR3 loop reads CASSMGLAGEGEQFF. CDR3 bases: TGTGCCAGTAGTATGGGACTAGCGGGAGAGGGTGAGCAGTTCTTC.

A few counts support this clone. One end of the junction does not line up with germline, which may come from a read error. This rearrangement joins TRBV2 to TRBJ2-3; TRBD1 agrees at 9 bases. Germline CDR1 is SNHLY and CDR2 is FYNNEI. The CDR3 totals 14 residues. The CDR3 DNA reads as TGTGCCAGCCTTGAGGACAGGGGCACGGATACGCAGTATTTT. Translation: CASLEDRGTDTQYF.

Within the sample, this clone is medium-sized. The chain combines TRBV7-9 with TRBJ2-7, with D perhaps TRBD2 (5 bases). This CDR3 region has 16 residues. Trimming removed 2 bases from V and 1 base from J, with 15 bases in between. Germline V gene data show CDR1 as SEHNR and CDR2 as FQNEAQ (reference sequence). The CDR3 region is CASSLSYSGGSYEQYV. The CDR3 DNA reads TGTGCCAGCAGCTTATCTTACAGTGGAGGTTCCTACGAGCAGTACGTC.

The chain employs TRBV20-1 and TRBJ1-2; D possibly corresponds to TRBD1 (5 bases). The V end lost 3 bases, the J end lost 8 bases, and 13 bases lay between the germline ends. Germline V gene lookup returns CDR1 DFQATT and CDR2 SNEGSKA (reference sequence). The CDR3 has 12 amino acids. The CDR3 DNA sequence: TGCAGTGCTAGTGGGTGGGGGTACGGCTACACCTTC. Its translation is CSASGWGYGYTF.

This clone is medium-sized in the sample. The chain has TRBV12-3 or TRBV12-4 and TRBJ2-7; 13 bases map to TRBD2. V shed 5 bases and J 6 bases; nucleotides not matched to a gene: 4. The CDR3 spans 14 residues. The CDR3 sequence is CASSRTSGGPEQYF. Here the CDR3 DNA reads TGTGCCAGCAGTCGGACTAGCGGGGGTCCCGAGCAGTACTTC.

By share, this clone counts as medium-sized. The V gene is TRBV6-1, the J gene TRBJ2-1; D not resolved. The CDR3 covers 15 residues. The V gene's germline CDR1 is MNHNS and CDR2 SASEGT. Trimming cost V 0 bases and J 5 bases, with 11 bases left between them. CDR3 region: CASSEADRQDNEQFF. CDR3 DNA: TGTGCCAGCAGTGAAGCAGACCGCCAGGACAATGAGCAGTTCTTC.